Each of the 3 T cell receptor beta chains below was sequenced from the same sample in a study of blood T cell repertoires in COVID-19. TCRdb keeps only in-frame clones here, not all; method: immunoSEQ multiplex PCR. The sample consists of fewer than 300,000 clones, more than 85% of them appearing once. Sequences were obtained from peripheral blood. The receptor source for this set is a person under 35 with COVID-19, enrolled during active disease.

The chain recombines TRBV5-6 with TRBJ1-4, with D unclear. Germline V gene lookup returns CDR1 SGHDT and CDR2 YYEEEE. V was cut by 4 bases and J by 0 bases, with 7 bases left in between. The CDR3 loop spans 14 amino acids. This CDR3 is CASSRVATNEKLFF. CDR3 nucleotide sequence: TGTGCCAGCAGCCGAGTTGCAACTAATGAAAAACTGTTTTTT.

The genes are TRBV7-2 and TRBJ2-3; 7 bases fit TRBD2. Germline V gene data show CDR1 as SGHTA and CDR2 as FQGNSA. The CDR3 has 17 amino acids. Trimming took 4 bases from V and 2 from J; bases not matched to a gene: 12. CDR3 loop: CASSSRGLAAYTDTQYF. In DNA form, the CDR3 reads TGTGCCAGCAGCTCCCGTGGGCTAGCGGCCTACACAGATACGCAGTATTTT.

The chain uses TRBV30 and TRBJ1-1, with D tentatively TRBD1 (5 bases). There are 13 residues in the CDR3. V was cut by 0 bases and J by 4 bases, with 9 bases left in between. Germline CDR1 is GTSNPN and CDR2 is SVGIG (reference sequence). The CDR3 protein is CAWSVRRATEAFF. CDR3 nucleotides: TGTGCCTGGAGTGTACGCAGGGCCACTGAAGCTTTCTTT.